These 26 T cell receptor beta chains were all obtained from the same sample, sequenced in a study of shared clonotypes between healthy human individuals. TCRdb's copy holds only in-frame clones and misses some; the assay was immunoSEQ multiplex PCR. The sample consists of fewer than 2.5 million clones, 93% of them appearing once. The sample taken for sequencing was naive CD4+ T cells from PBMCs. The subset here: CD45RA+ positively selected. These receptors were taken from a man aged 18-30 years in good health. Some clones in this sample may be carry-over from other donors' samples.

This clone has only one observation. The DNA of the CDR3 is TGTGCCACCGTGGGCTCTAAGAACACTGAAGCTTTCTTT. This codes for CATVGSKNTEAFF. The chain couples TRBV6-1 to TRBJ1-1; D not certain. V was trimmed by 10 bases and J by 1 base, leaving 13 bases between them. This CDR3 is 13 amino acids long. CDR1 MNHNS and CDR2 SASEGT come from the germline V gene.

The V and J genes are TRBV28 and TRBJ1-2; possibly TRBD1 for D (6 bases). Germline V gene sequence: CDR1 MDHEN, CDR2 SYDVKM. V shed 5 bases and J shed 7 bases, with 17 bases lying between them. The CDR3 runs 14 residues. This chain's CDR3 is CASSPETGYSGYTF. In nucleotides, the CDR3 is TGTGCCAGCAGTCCCGAAACAGGGTATTCTGGCTACACCTTC.

This chain links TRBV9 with TRBJ1-2; unclear D gene. V shed 1 base and J shed 8 bases, with 12 bases lying between them. CDR3 length: 13 amino acids. The germline V gene encodes CDR1 SGDLS and CDR2 YYNGEE. The CDR3 loop is CASSVSGGGGYTF. CDR3 sequence (DNA): TGTGCCAGCAGCGTATCGGGTGGTGGGGGCTACACCTTC. The full variable domain, in which reference TRBV9 and TRBJ1-2 provide the parts outside the CDR3, is DSGVTQTPKHLITATGQRVTLRCSPRSGDLSVYWYQQSLDQGLQFLIQYYNGEERAKGNILERFSAQQFPDLHSELNLSSLELGDSALYFCASSVSGGGGYTFGSGTRLTVV.

This rearrangement joins TRBV11-2 to TRBJ2-6; no clear D gene. Deletions cut 3 bases from V and 4 bases from J, with 4 bases between. The germline gives CDR1 SGHAT, CDR2 FQNNGV. The CDR3 extends over 13 amino acids. CDR3 sequence: CASSFGGANVLTF. CDR3 DNA sequence: TGTGCCAGCAGCTTCGGAGGGGCCAACGTCCTGACTTTC.

The J gene is TRBJ2-5, the V gene TRBV29-1; 9 positions match TRBD2. CDR3 length equals 12 residues. Germline CDR1 reads SQVTM; CDR2 reads ANQGSEA. Trimming cost V 7 bases and J 3 bases; bases outside gene matches: 3. In nucleotides, the CDR3 is TGCAGCGGTCTAGCGGGAAAAGAGACCCAGTACTTC. Encoded protein: CSGLAGKETQYF. Using reference TRBV29-1 and TRBJ2-5 for the parts outside the CDR3, the full variable domain is SAVISQKPSRDICQRGTSLTIQCQVDSQVTMMFWYRQQPGQSLTLIATANQGSEATYESGFVIDKFPISRPNLTFSTLTVSNMSPEDSSIYLCSGLAGKETQYFGPGTRLLVL.

The chain has TRBV30 and TRBJ1-1; 7 bases align to TRBD1. CDR3 length: 13 residues. Per the germline V gene, CDR1 is GTSNPN and CDR2 is SVGIG (reference sequence). Trimming at V came to 3 bases and at J to 6 bases, leaving 7 bases not matched to a gene. CDR3 loop: CAWSLRGPSEAFF. The CDR3 DNA reads TGTGCCTGGAGCCTAAGGGGGCCCTCTGAAGCTTTCTTT.

The chain links TRBV5-6 to TRBJ2-7; D possibly corresponds to TRBD1 (7 bases). V was shortened by 2 bases and J by 1 base, with 16 bases between the two germline ends. This CDR3 comprises 16 residues. Germline loops: CDR1 SGHDT, CDR2 YYEEEE. For the CDR3, the DNA is TGTGCCAGCAGCTTCATCTCCGGGGGACAGTCCTACGAGCAGTACTTC. Amino acids: CASSFISGGQSYEQYF. Full variable domain (outside the CDR3, taken from reference TRBV5-6 and TRBJ2-7): DAGVTQSPTHLIKTRGQQVTLRCSPKSGHDTVSWYQQALGQGPQFIFQYYEEEERQRGNFPDRFSGHQFPNYSSELNVNALLLGDSALYLCASSFISGGQSYEQYFGPGTRLTVT.

The chain combines TRBV9 with TRBJ1-1, with unresolved D. The germline CDR1 and CDR2 sequences are SGDLS and YYNGEE. V lost 2 bases and J lost 1, with 9 bases in between. The CDR3 has 14 residues. Here the CDR3 DNA reads TGTGCCAGCAGCGTCGACATGAAGAACACTGAAGCTTTCTTT. Translation: CASSVDMKNTEAFF.

The chain carries TRBV5-6 and TRBJ2-7, with 8 positions matching TRBD2. V gave up 4 bases and J gave up 3 bases; unmatched junction bases: 9. Germline assignment: CDR1 SGHDT and CDR2 YYEEEE. The CDR3 runs 15 residues. The CDR3 coding sequence is TGTGCCAGCAGCCCTCTCGGGACTAGAGACTACGAGCAGTACTTC. Translation: CASSPLGTRDYEQYF.

The DNA of the CDR3 is TGTGCCAGCAGTTTCCGTCTGAACACTGAAGCTTTCTTT. Residues: CASSFRLNTEAFF. J is TRBJ1-1 and V is TRBV6-1; D remains unclear. This CDR3 has 13 residues. Germline V gene sequence: CDR1 MNHNS, CDR2 SASEGT. V gave up 5 bases and J gave up 0 bases, with 7 bases separating them.

Only one count was recorded for this clone. This chain joins TRBV5-1 and TRBJ1-2; D is uncertain. This CDR3 has 13 amino acids. Looked up from germline, CDR1 is SGHRS and CDR2 is YFSETQ. Trimming removed 4 bases at V and 3 bases at J, with 10 bases between. The CDR3 DNA is TGCGCCAGCAGCCTAGGGCCAGACTATGGCTACACCTTC. Translation gives CASSLGPDYGYTF.

The chain joins TRBV9 to TRBJ2-1, with D perhaps TRBD2 (6 bases). V gave up 4 bases and J gave up 3 bases, with 20 bases separating them. The germline gives CDR1 SGDLS, CDR2 YYNGEE. This CDR3 contains 17 residues. In nucleotides, the CDR3 is TGTGCCAGCAGCCTTAGACCGCCTGGCGGGATCTACAATGAGCAGTTCTTC. It yields the protein CASSLRPPGGIYNEQFF. Full variable domain (remainder filled in from reference TRBV9 and TRBJ2-1): DSGVTQTPKHLITATGQRVTLRCSPRSGDLSVYWYQQSLDQGLQFLIQYYNGEERAKGNILERFSAQQFPDLHSELNLSSLELGDSALYFCASSLRPPGGIYNEQFFGPGTRLTVL.

The rearrangement joins TRBV4-2 to TRBJ1-4, with D unclear. CDR1 is LGHNA, CDR2 YNFKEQ, per germline. CDR3 length equals 15 residues. The germline V and J ends were trimmed by 0 bases and 5 bases, with 10 bases remaining between them. The CDR3 sequence is CASSQETAVNEKLFF. The CDR3 nucleotides are TGTGCCAGCAGCCAAGAGACGGCTGTAAATGAAAAACTGTTTTTT.

This chain connects TRBV5-1 to TRBJ2-2; D might be TRBD1 (5 bases). Germline CDR1 reads SGHRS; CDR2 reads YFSETQ. This CDR3 region has 17 residues. V lost 5 bases to trimming and J lost 3 bases, with 20 bases between them. The CDR3, as DNA: TGCGCCAGCAGACCTTGGCAGGGCGCAGTCGACACCGGGGAGCTGTTTTTT. Its protein is CASRPWQGAVDTGELFF.

The rearrangement links TRBV5-4 to TRBJ2-3; a weak D match, TRBD2 (6 bases). Germline loops: CDR1 SGHNT, CDR2 YYREEE (reference sequence). CDR3 length equals 14 residues. V lost 4 bases to trimming and J lost 0 bases, with 9 bases between them. The CDR3, as DNA: TGTGCCAGCAGCCGGGAGCTGAGCACAGATACGCAGTATTTT. It encodes CASSRELSTDTQYF.

Written as DNA, the CDR3 is TGTGCCAGCAGCCAAGATCATCGACCGGGAGAGGACAATGAGCAGTTCTTC. Protein sequence: CASSQDHRPGEDNEQFF. The chain has TRBV4-2 and TRBJ2-1, with D tentatively TRBD2 (6 bases). Germline CDR1 reads LGHNA; CDR2 reads YNFKEQ. Trimming shortened V by 0 bases and J by 5 bases, and 17 bases separated the two germline ends. This CDR3 region has 17 residues.

Points on this clone: Other DNA variants within this sample encode the same CDR3. This chain connects TRBV30 to TRBJ1-2, with unresolved D. Per germline, CDR1 GTSNPN and CDR2 SVGIG (reference sequence). The CDR3 totals 15 residues. The V end lost 3 bases, the J end lost 5 bases, and 19 bases lay between the germline ends. The DNA of the CDR3 is TGTGCCTGGAGCCCGAGCCCCTTTTGGGCTTATGGCTACACCTTC. Its protein product is CAWSPSPFWAYGYTF.

The rearrangement joins TRBV5-1 to TRBJ1-3; D unclear. The germline V gene has CDR1 SGHRS and CDR2 YFSETQ. V gave up 0 bases and J gave up 0 bases, with 10 bases separating them. The CDR3 is 16 residues long. The CDR3 coding sequence is TGCGCCAGCAGCTTGGACGGCCCGGACTCTGGAAACACCATATATTTT. Protein sequence: CASSLDGPDSGNTIYF.

The chain carries TRBV4-1 and TRBJ2-5; TRBD2 might be the D (7 bases). Germline V CDR1 and CDR2: MGHRA, YSYEKL. Trimming took off 2 bases at V and 5 bases at J, with 27 bases between the two ends. The CDR3 runs to 19 residues. The chain's CDR3 is CASSQQIGAGQNPRETQYF. The CDR3, as DNA: TGCGCCAGCAGCCAACAAATTGGAGCGGGACAAAATCCTCGGGAGACCCAGTACTTC.

The chain links TRBV7-2 to TRBJ2-7, with 10 nucleotides matching TRBD2. The CDR3 contains 15 residues. CDR1 and CDR2 (germline): SGHTA, FQGNSA. Unmatched junction bases numbered 9, after V lost 5 bases and J lost 5 bases. This CDR3 reads CASSPRSGRADEQYF. The CDR3 DNA is TGTGCCAGCAGCCCCCGGAGCGGGAGGGCCGACGAGCAGTACTTC.

The chain employs TRBV12-5 and TRBJ1-1; 8 bases agree with TRBD1. This CDR3 has 13 residues. The junction had 9 bases not matched to a gene; V was cut back by 4 bases and J by 11 bases. CDR1 and CDR2 from the germline V gene are LGHNT and FRNRAP. The CDR3 loop is CASGSSGGGRAFF. For the CDR3, the DNA is TGTGCTAGTGGTTCTTCAGGGGGCGGTCGGGCTTTCTTT.

In DNA form, the CDR3 reads TGTGCCAGCAGTTCCCTTGGGGTTGGCACTGAAGCTTTCTTT. This codes for CASSSLGVGTEAFF. This chain joins TRBV14 and TRBJ1-1; D gene unclear. The germline V and J ends were trimmed by 6 bases and 4 bases, with 15 bases remaining between them. This CDR3 comprises 14 residues. Per the germline V gene, CDR1 is SGHDN and CDR2 is FVKESK.

This clone was seen only once. The chain is built from TRBV2 and TRBJ2-7, with 9 bases fitting TRBD2. Germline-derived CDR1 and CDR2 are SNHLY and FYNNEI. V was clipped by 6 bases and J by 2 bases; unmatched bases: 8. CDR3 length: 15 amino acids. The CDR3 is CASRLPTSGPYEQYF. The CDR3 nucleotides read TGTGCCAGCAGACTTCCGACTAGCGGCCCCTACGAGCAGTACTTC. Filled out from reference TRBV2 and TRBJ2-7, the complete variable domain reads EPEVTQTPSHQVTQMGQEVILRCVPISNHLYFYWYRQILGQKVEFLVSFYNNEISEKSEIFDDQFSVERPDGSNFTLKIRSTKLEDSAMYFCASRLPTSGPYEQYFGPGTRLTVT.

The chain carries TRBV29-1 and TRBJ1-1, with 10 bases aligning to TRBD1. This CDR3 region has 13 residues. The V and J ends lost 6 bases and 2 bases, in that order; junction bases with no gene match: 3. Germline assignment: CDR1 SQVTM and CDR2 ANQGSEA. The CDR3: CSVDRGQNTEAFF. The CDR3 DNA reads as TGCAGCGTCGACAGGGGGCAAAACACTGAAGCTTTCTTT.

The rearrangement joins TRBV19 to TRBJ2-3; no clear D gene. The germline V gene encodes CDR1 LNHDA and CDR2 SQIVND (reference sequence). V was trimmed by 5 bases and J by 2 bases, leaving 14 bases between them. The CDR3 length is 15 residues. In DNA form, the CDR3 reads TGTGCCAGTAGTGGTCAGGTCGTATCCACAGATACGCAGTATTTT. Its translation: CASSGQVVSTDTQYF.

The chain has TRBV29-1 and TRBJ2-5; 9 nucleotides align to TRBD2. The CDR3 runs to 11 residues. Per the germline V gene, CDR1 is SQVTM and CDR2 is ANQGSEA. After removal of 6 bases from V and 12 bases from J, the junction contained 8 bases not matched to a gene. The CDR3: CSVAGGGSKYF. DNA for the CDR3: TGCAGCGTCGCGGGAGGGGGCTCAAAGTACTTC.